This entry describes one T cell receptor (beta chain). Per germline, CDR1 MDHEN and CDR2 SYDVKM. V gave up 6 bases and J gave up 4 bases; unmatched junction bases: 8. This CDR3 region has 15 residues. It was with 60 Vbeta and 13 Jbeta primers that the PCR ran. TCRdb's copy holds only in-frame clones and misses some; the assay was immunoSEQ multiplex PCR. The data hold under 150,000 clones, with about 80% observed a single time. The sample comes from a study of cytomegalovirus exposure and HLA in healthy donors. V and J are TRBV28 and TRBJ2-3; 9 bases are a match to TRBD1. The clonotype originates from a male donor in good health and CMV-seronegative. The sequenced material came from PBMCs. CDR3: CASSQDRGGPDTQYF. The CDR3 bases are TGTGCCAGCAGCCAGGACAGGGGAGGTCCAGATACGCAGTATTTT. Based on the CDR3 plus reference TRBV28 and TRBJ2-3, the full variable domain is DVKVTQSSRYLVKRTGEKVFLECVQDMDHENMFWYRQDPGLGLRLIYFSYDVKMKEKGDIPEGYSVSREKKERFSLILESASTNQTSMYLCASSQDRGGPDTQYFGPGTRLTVL.